Below, 12 T cell receptor beta chains from the same sample are listed, as sequenced in a study of T cell responses to AZD1222 COVID-19 vaccine. Profiled with immunoSEQ multiplex PCR; TCRdb holds only in-frame clones, not every one. The sample has some 150,000 clones; roughly 91% are singletons. Here the sequenced sample was peripheral blood, taken 28 days after the second AZD1222 dose. Every receptor here comes from an adult who received the AZD1222 COVID-19 vaccine.

The V gene is TRBV7-3, the J gene TRBJ1-2; possibly TRBD1 for D (5 bases). CDR1 and CDR2 (germline): SGHTA, FQGTGA. V dropped 1 base and J dropped 4 bases, with 10 bases sitting between them. The CDR3 has 14 amino acids. The CDR3 nucleotides read TGTGCCAGCAGCTTAAGTCCGGGACCCTATGGCTACACCTTC. Protein sequence: CASSLSPGPYGYTF.

The chain links TRBV28 to TRBJ1-2; TRBD1 might be the D (5 bases). CDR3 length equals 13 residues. Trimming cost V 4 bases and J 5 bases, with 11 bases left between them. CDR1 MDHEN and CDR2 SYDVKM come from the germline V gene. The CDR3 DNA reads as TGTGCCAGCAGTTCCTCCCAGGGTTATGGCTACACCTTC. Translated: CASSSSQGYGYTF.

V and J are TRBV6-5 and TRBJ2-4; possible D gene TRBD2, 5 bases. V lost 7 bases to trimming and J lost 2 bases, with 12 bases between them. The CDR3 has 14 amino acids. Germline lookup yields CDR1 MNHEY and CDR2 SVGAGI. CDR3 in DNA: TGTGCCAGCACCCCTGGAGGTTCCAAAAACATTCAGTACTTC. Protein product: CASTPGGSKNIQYF.

The V call is TRBV5-4, the J call TRBJ2-7; TRBD1 might be the D (5 bases). CDR1 is SGHNT, CDR2 YYREEE, per germline (reference sequence). The CDR3 is 15 residues long. Trimming cost V 4 bases and J 0 bases, with 14 bases left between them. CDR3 loop: CASSHPGQSSYEQYF. Here the CDR3 DNA reads TGTGCCAGCAGCCACCCAGGGCAGAGCTCCTACGAGCAGTACTTC.

The chain has TRBV20-1 and TRBJ2-5; no clear D. Trimming cost V 5 bases and J 5 bases, with 6 bases left between them. The CDR3 is 10 residues long. Germline CDR1 DFQATT, CDR2 SNEGSKA (reference sequence). CDR3 sequence (DNA): TGCAGTGCTCCCTGGGAGACCCAGTACTTC. This sequence encodes CSAPWETQYF.

The V and J genes are TRBV14 and TRBJ1-2, with D maybe TRBD1 (5 bases). The CDR3 is 15 amino acids. In germline, CDR1 is SGHDN, CDR2 FVKESK. V dropped 1 base and J dropped 5 bases, with 14 bases sitting between them. In nucleotides, the CDR3 is TGTGCCAGCAGCCAAGCCGGGGCTGGGATATATGGCTACACCTTC. This encodes CASSQAGAGIYGYTF.

This rearrangement joins TRBV7-9 to TRBJ2-1; 7 positions match TRBD2. The CDR3 has 14 residues. CDR1 is SEHNR, CDR2 FQNEAQ, per germline (reference sequence). With 2 bases clipped from V and 6 bases from J, the junction kept 4 bases outside the gene matches. The CDR3 coding sequence is TGTGCCAGCAGCTTAACTACTAGCGTCAATGAGCAGTTCTTC. It translates to CASSLTTSVNEQFF. The full variable domain, rest sourced from reference TRBV7-9 and TRBJ2-1, is DTGVSQNPRHKITKRGQNVTFRCDPISEHNRLYWYRQTLGQGPEFLTYFQNEAQLEKSRLLSDRFSAERPKGSFSTLEIQRTEQGDSAMYLCASSLTTSVNEQFFGPGTRLTVL.

The genes are TRBV7-2 and TRBJ1-6; 7 bases agree with TRBD1. The V and J ends lost 7 bases and 10 bases, in that order; junction bases with no gene match: 10. Looked up from germline, CDR1 is SGHTA and CDR2 is FQGNSA. This CDR3 contains 14 residues. The CDR3: CASTSGQGGSPLHF. CDR3 coding DNA: TGTGCCAGCACTTCTGGGCAGGGGGGATCACCCCTCCACTTT.

This sequence joins TRBV12-5 and TRBJ1-2, with D possibly matching TRBD1 (5 bases). Trimming shortened V by 5 bases and J by 4 bases, and 23 bases separated the two germline ends. The CDR3 runs to 17 residues. Germline V gene data show CDR1 as LGHNT and CDR2 as FRNRAP. The CDR3: CASGPGTSGGWGYGYTF. The CDR3 DNA follows: TGTGCTAGTGGTCCCGGGACGTCGGGTGGATGGGGCTATGGCTACACCTTC.

A single count supports this clone. The V gene is TRBV5-1, the J gene TRBJ2-3; D uncertain. This CDR3 region has 15 residues. Germline CDR1 and CDR2: SGHRS and YFSETQ. Deletions cut 0 bases from V and 4 bases from J, with 12 bases between. CDR3 sequence (DNA): TGCGCCAGCAGCTTGGGCGGCAGGACGTCAGATACGCAGTATTTT. Translating it yields CASSLGGRTSDTQYF.

V gene TRBV14 combines with J gene TRBJ1-1; D unresolved. Germline loops: CDR1 SGHDN, CDR2 FVKESK. Trimming pared 2 bases from V and 4 bases from J, leaving 2 bases between. The CDR3 is 11 residues long. For the CDR3, the DNA is TGTGCCAGCAGCCAATTCACTGAAGCTTTCTTT. As protein: CASSQFTEAFF.

This chain links TRBV18 with TRBJ2-1; 10 nucleotides agree with TRBD2. Trimming took 4 bases from V and 4 from J; bases not matched to a gene: 7. Looked up from germline, CDR1 is KGHSH and CDR2 is LQKENI. This CDR3 has 16 amino acids. CDR3 sequence reads: CASSRTGTSAYNEQFF. The CDR3, as DNA: TGTGCCAGCTCACGGACCGGGACTAGCGCGTACAATGAGCAGTTCTTC.